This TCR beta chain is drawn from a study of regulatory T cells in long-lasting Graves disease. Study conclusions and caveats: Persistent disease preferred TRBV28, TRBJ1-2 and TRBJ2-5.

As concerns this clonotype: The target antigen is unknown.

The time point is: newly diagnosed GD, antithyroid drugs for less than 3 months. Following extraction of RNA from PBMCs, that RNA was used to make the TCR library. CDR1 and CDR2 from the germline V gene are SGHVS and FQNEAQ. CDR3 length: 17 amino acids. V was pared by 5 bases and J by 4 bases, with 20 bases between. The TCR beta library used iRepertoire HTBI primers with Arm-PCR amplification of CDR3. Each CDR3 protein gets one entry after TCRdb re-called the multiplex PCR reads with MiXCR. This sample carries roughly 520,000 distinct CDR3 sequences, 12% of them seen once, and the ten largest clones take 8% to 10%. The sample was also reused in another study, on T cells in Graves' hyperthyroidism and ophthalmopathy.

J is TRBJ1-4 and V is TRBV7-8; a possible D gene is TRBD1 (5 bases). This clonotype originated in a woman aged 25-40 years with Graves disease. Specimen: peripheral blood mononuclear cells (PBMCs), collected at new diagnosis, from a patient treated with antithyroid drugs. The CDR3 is CASSPLKTRGVNEKLFF. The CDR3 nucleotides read TGTGCCAGCAGCCCTCTAAAAACCCGGGGCGTTAATGAAAAACTGTTTTTT. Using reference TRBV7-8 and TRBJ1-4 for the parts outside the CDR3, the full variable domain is GAGVSQSPRYKVAKRGQDVALRCDPISGHVSLFWYQQALGQGPEFLTYFQNEAQLDKSGLPSDRFFAERPEGSVSTLKIQRTQQEDSAVYLCASSPLKTRGVNEKLFFGSGTQLSVL.